This TCR beta chain came from a study of blood T cell repertoires in COVID-19. For the study at large: COVID-19 samples, acute and convalescent, were from the United States, Italy and Spain.

Between the trimmed V and J ends, which lost 5 bases and 9 bases, there was a span of 20 bases. The CDR3 has 16 residues. The germline V gene encodes CDR1 SGHAT and CDR2 FQNNGV. Measured with immunoSEQ multiplex PCR; TCRdb has only the in-frame clones, and not every one. Here the sample spans some 200,000 clones, 89% being singletons. The sequence was obtained from a young woman who had recovered from COVID-19. Source material: PBMCs or T cells enriched from blood (not recorded which). The chain recombines TRBV11-2 with TRBJ1-6; a possible D gene is TRBD1 (5 bases). The DNA for the CDR3 is TGTGCCAGCAGCCACGGGGTCGGGGGGATAGGTTCACCCCTCCACTTT. It encodes CASSHGVGGIGSPLHF. Together with reference TRBV11-2 and TRBJ1-6, the CDR3 gives the full variable domain: EAGVAQSPRYKIIEKRQSVAFWCNPISGHATLYWYQQILGQGPKLLIQFQNNGVVDDSQLPKDRFSAERLKGVDSTLKIQPAKLEDSAVYLCASSHGVGGIGSPLHFGNGTRLTVT.